This TCR beta chain was retrieved from a study of CD8+CD57+ T cells in acquired aplastic anemia. Genomic DNA, the template, was used for profiling of the TCR beta VDJ and CDR3. TCRdb processed the reads anew with MiXCR; each CDR3 protein has one entry. The sample gives approximately 170,000 distinct CDR3 sequences, approximately 52% of which show up once; roughly 15% is in the top ten. The V end was cut by 4 bases, the J end by 0 bases, with 12 bases between. The CDR3 sequence is 15 residues long. Germline-derived CDR1 and CDR2 are SGDLS and YYNGEE. The source is a human donor in good health, serving as a control. The chain is built from TRBV9 and TRBJ2-3, with D possibly matching TRBD2 (7 bases). The sample was sorted CD4+, CD8+, or CD8+CD57+ T cells (not recorded which) from PBMCs. The CDR3, as DNA: TGTGCCAGCAGCCCCAGGGGAGGGAGCACAGATACGCAGTATTTT. Residues: CASSPRGGSTDTQYF.